The rows below give T cell receptor beta chains drawn from one sample of a study of vaccination and CD4 T cells after COVID-19. For these receptors, no antigen is known. MiXCR, run by TCRdb on the PCR reads, gives a single entry per CDR3 protein. The table lists some 7,000 distinct CDR3 sequences, over 20% of them singletons. The sample consisted of CD4+ T cells from blood, cultured in vitro, taken after SARS-CoV-2 vaccination. Receptors originate from a human donor who had recovered from COVID-19. Both conserved end residues are part of each CDR3. A D gene is named only where the DNA matches it firmly. Size values are once, few and many counts, or a class for expanded clones, and some rows have none.

clone size: NA
D gene: NA
V gene: TRBV2
J gene: TRBJ2-1
CDR3 protein: CASSYQRRDEQFF
CDR3 DNA: TGTGCCAGCAGTTATCAGAGGCGGGATGAGCAGTTCTTC

clone size: few
D gene: NA
V gene: TRBV5-1
J gene: TRBJ2-5
CDR3 protein: CASSARLAGRETQYF
CDR3 DNA: TGCGCCAGCAGCGCCCGACTGGCAGGGAGGGAGACCCAGTACTTC

clone size: medium-sized
D gene: NA
V gene: TRBV20-1
J gene: TRBJ1-2
CDR3 protein: CSATWNFGYTF
CDR3 DNA: TGCAGTGCTACCTGGAACTTTGGCTACACCTTC

clone size: NA
D gene: NA
V gene: TRBV28
J gene: TRBJ2-5
CDR3 protein: CASSHPRRGWQETQYF
CDR3 DNA: TGTGCCAGCAGTCATCCCCGCCGGGGGTGGCAAGAGACCCAGTACTTC

clone size: medium-sized
D gene: NA
V gene: TRBV20-1
J gene: TRBJ2-3
CDR3 protein: CSADGRGADTQYF
CDR3 DNA: TGCAGTGCTGACGGTAGGGGGGCAGATACGCAGTATTTT

clone size: NA
D gene: NA
V gene: TRBV7-2
J gene: TRBJ2-1
CDR3 protein: CASSFDRDSYNEQFF
CDR3 DNA: TGTGCCAGCAGCTTTGACCGGGACTCTTACAATGAGCAGTTCTTC

clone size: NA
D gene: NA
V gene: TRBV6-1
J gene: TRBJ1-2
CDR3 protein: CASSLYGYTF
CDR3 DNA: TGTGCCAGCAGTCTCTATGGCTACACCTTC

clone size: medium-sized
D gene: NA
V gene: TRBV7-2
J gene: TRBJ2-7
CDR3 protein: CASSLAGASREQYF
CDR3 DNA: TGTGCCAGCAGCTTAGCGGGAGCATCTCGCGAGCAGTACTTC

clone size: few
D gene: NA
V gene: TRBV6-1
J gene: TRBJ2-6
CDR3 protein: CASRPPGANVLTF
CDR3 DNA: TGTGCCAGCCGTCCCCCCGGGGCCAACGTCCTGACTTTC

clone size: NA
D gene: NA
V gene: TRBV5-1
J gene: TRBJ2-3
CDR3 protein: CASSLGRGGADTQYF
CDR3 DNA: TGCGCCAGCAGCTTGGGCAGGGGAGGTGCAGATACGCAGTATTTT

clone size: medium-sized
D gene: NA
V gene: TRBV27
J gene: TRBJ2-7
CDR3 protein: CASRPSRDRYEQYF
CDR3 DNA: TGTGCCAGCAGACCCTCCAGGGACCGGTACGAGCAGTACTTC

clone size: few
D gene: TRBD2
V gene: TRBV5-4
J gene: TRBJ2-5
CDR3 protein: CASSFGRGGAGETQYF
CDR3 DNA: TGTGCCAGCAGCTTTGGGCGCGGGGGGGCCGGGGAGACCCAGTACTTC

clone size: few
D gene: TRBD2
V gene: TRBV19
J gene: TRBJ2-7
CDR3 protein: CASSIRLAGGPAGLSYEQYF
CDR3 DNA: TGTGCCAGTAGTATAAGGCTAGCGGGAGGCCCCGCGGGTTTATCCTACGAGCAGTACTTC

clone size: medium-sized
D gene: TRBD2
V gene: TRBV20-1
J gene: TRBJ2-7
CDR3 protein: CSARGGSGRSNEQYF
CDR3 DNA: TGCAGTGCTAGAGGCGGTAGCGGGAGATCCAACGAGCAGTACTTC

clone size: medium-sized
D gene: NA
V gene: TRBV20-1
J gene: TRBJ2-3
CDR3 protein: CSAQPGGVTDTQYF
CDR3 DNA: TGCAGTGCCCAACCCGGGGGAGTAACAGATACGCAGTATTTT

clone size: few
D gene: TRBD1
V gene: TRBV6-1
J gene: TRBJ2-1
CDR3 protein: CASSPRTGHPWSYNEQFF
CDR3 DNA: TGTGCCAGCAGTCCACGGACAGGGCACCCATGGTCCTACAATGAGCAGTTCTTC

clone size: medium-sized
D gene: NA
V gene: TRBV6-5
J gene: TRBJ2-7
CDR3 protein: CASSYPLAPTYEQYF
CDR3 DNA: TGTGCCAGCAGTTACCCCCTAGCGCCGACCTACGAGCAGTACTTC

clone size: few
D gene: NA
V gene: TRBV29-1
J gene: TRBJ1-2
CDR3 protein: CSVEKGPLAGYTF
CDR3 DNA: TGCAGCGTTGAGAAGGGCCCCCTTGCTGGCTACACCTTC

clone size: NA
D gene: NA
V gene: TRBV1
J gene: TRBJ2-7
CDR3 protein: CTSSQPSTHSYEQYF
CDR3 DNA: TGCACCAGCAGCCAGCCCAGCACACATTCCTACGAGCAGTACTTC

clone size: few
D gene: TRBD2
V gene: TRBV7-7
J gene: TRBJ2-3
CDR3 protein: CASSQPTSGRGADTQYF
CDR3 DNA: TGTGCTAGCAGTCAGCCCACTAGCGGGAGGGGTGCAGATACGCAGTATTTT

clone size: medium-sized
D gene: NA
V gene: TRBV28
J gene: TRBJ2-7
CDR3 protein: CASRLSRHEQYF
CDR3 DNA: TGTGCCAGCAGACTCTCGCGGCACGAGCAGTACTTC

clone size: few
D gene: NA
V gene: TRBV10-3
J gene: TRBJ2-1
CDR3 protein: CAISRDRSADEQFF
CDR3 DNA: TGTGCCATCAGTAGAGACAGGAGTGCCGATGAGCAGTTCTTC

clone size: NA
D gene: NA
V gene: TRBV2
J gene: TRBJ2-7
CDR3 protein: CASSPSLVGEQYF
CDR3 DNA: TGTGCCAGCAGCCCCTCCCTAGTGGGCGAGCAGTACTTC

clone size: NA
D gene: NA
V gene: TRBV6-5
J gene: TRBJ2-4
CDR3 protein: CASSWTVNDIQYF
CDR3 DNA: TGTGCCAGCAGTTGGACAGTAAATGACATTCAGTACTTC

clone size: NA
D gene: TRBD1
V gene: TRBV23-1
J gene: TRBJ2-7
CDR3 protein: CASGSRTGDSYEQYF
CDR3 DNA: TGCGCCAGCGGCTCCCGGACAGGTGATTCCTACGAGCAGTACTTC

clone size: NA
D gene: TRBD1
V gene: TRBV2
J gene: TRBJ2-5
CDR3 protein: CATKDRGHQETQYF
CDR3 DNA: TGTGCCACCAAGGACAGGGGACACCAAGAGACCCAGTACTTC

clone size: NA
D gene: TRBD1
V gene: TRBV24-1
J gene: TRBJ2-1
CDR3 protein: CATSDPGQAGEQFF
CDR3 DNA: TGTGCCACCAGTGATCCGGGACAGGCGGGCGAGCAGTTCTTC

clone size: few
D gene: NA
V gene: TRBV10-3
J gene: TRBJ2-5
CDR3 protein: CAMSQGGETQYF
CDR3 DNA: TGTGCCATGTCACAGGGAGGAGAGACCCAGTACTTC

clone size: medium-sized
D gene: TRBD1
V gene: TRBV20-1
J gene: TRBJ1-2
CDR3 protein: CSARLTGGGYGYTF
CDR3 DNA: TGCAGTGCTAGGTTGACAGGGGGAGGCTATGGCTACACCTTC

clone size: medium-sized
D gene: NA
V gene: TRBV20-1
J gene: TRBJ2-5
CDR3 protein: CSARGYVKETQYF
CDR3 DNA: TGCAGTGCTAGAGGTTACGTAAAAGAGACCCAGTACTTC

clone size: few
D gene: NA
V gene: TRBV6-1
J gene: TRBJ1-5
CDR3 protein: CASSHPPGVYSNQPQHF
CDR3 DNA: TGTGCCAGCAGTCATCCCCCGGGTGTTTATAGCAATCAGCCCCAGCATTTT

clone size: medium-sized
D gene: NA
V gene: TRBV15
J gene: TRBJ1-1
CDR3 protein: CATSRDRGTEAFF
CDR3 DNA: TGTGCCACCAGCAGAGATCGGGGGACTGAAGCTTTCTTT

clone size: medium-sized
D gene: NA
V gene: TRBV6-1
J gene: TRBJ1-5
CDR3 protein: CASRPTGTSNQPQHF
CDR3 DNA: TGTGCCAGCAGGCCTACAGGGACTAGCAATCAGCCCCAGCATTTT

clone size: medium-sized
D gene: TRBD2
V gene: TRBV20-1
J gene: TRBJ2-7
CDR3 protein: CSSGLADSYEQYF
CDR3 DNA: TGCAGTTCGGGACTAGCGGACTCCTACGAGCAGTACTTC

clone size: NA
D gene: TRBD1
V gene: TRBV20-1
J gene: TRBJ2-2
CDR3 protein: CSARRTGGTGELFF
CDR3 DNA: TGCAGTGCTAGAAGGACAGGGGGCACCGGGGAGCTGTTTTTT

clone size: NA
D gene: NA
V gene: TRBV7-2
J gene: TRBJ1-2
CDR3 protein: CASSLNSPRRYTF
CDR3 DNA: TGTGCCAGCAGCCTCAACAGCCCACGTCGCTACACCTTC

clone size: medium-sized
D gene: TRBD1
V gene: TRBV7-2
J gene: TRBJ2-5
CDR3 protein: CASSLGGQGRETQYF
CDR3 DNA: TGTGCCAGCAGCTTAGGGGGACAGGGTAGAGAGACCCAGTACTTC

clone size: NA
D gene: NA
V gene: TRBV7-2
J gene: TRBJ1-1
CDR3 protein: CASSLGRMVYTEAFF
CDR3 DNA: TGTGCCAGCAGCTTAGGTAGGATGGTCTACACTGAAGCTTTCTTT

clone size: few
D gene: NA
V gene: TRBV4-2
J gene: TRBJ2-1
CDR3 protein: CASSQVARVDEQFF
CDR3 DNA: TGTGCCAGCAGCCAAGTCGCTAGAGTCGATGAGCAGTTCTTC

clone size: few
D gene: TRBD1
V gene: TRBV7-8
J gene: TRBJ2-7
CDR3 protein: CASSQDRNPSYEQYF
CDR3 DNA: TGTGCCAGCAGCCAGGACAGGAACCCCTCCTACGAGCAGTACTTC

clone size: medium-sized
D gene: TRBD2
V gene: TRBV4-1
J gene: TRBJ2-7
CDR3 protein: CASSQVTSGRAFVQYF
CDR3 DNA: TGCGCCAGCAGCCAAGTGACTAGCGGGAGGGCCTTTGTGCAGTACTTC

clone size: few
D gene: NA
V gene: TRBV2
J gene: TRBJ2-5
CDR3 protein: CASGRGFGETQYF
CDR3 DNA: TGTGCCAGCGGTCGGGGGTTTGGGGAGACCCAGTACTTC

clone size: NA
D gene: NA
V gene: TRBV6-1
J gene: TRBJ1-6
CDR3 protein: CASSPGQYNSPLHF
CDR3 DNA: TGTGCCAGCAGCCCTGGACAATATAATTCACCCCTCCACTTT

clone size: NA
D gene: TRBD1
V gene: TRBV5-4
J gene: TRBJ1-1
CDR3 protein: CASTTTFGQGARAFF
CDR3 DNA: TGTGCCAGCACCACAACCTTCGGACAGGGGGCGAGGGCTTTCTTT